This T cell receptor beta chain was found in a study of blood T cell repertoires in COVID-19. About the research overall: Some COVID-19 samples were acute and others convalescent; all came from the United States, Italy and Spain.

Germline V CDR1 and CDR2: GTSNPN, SVGIG (reference sequence). With 4 bases removed from V and 8 bases from J, the gap between germline ends came to 11 bases. This CDR3 spans 12 amino acids. In the original workflow: Estimates of nucleated cell counts were drawn from the amplification of reference gene primers. The method was immunoSEQ multiplex PCR; TCRdb's version includes in-frame clones alone and lacks a portion of them. The V and J calls and the clone size are those of that table, but D and trimming were determined from the DNA. Of about 43,000 clones in the sample, 85% to 90% are singletons; the top ten hold 7.5% to 10%.

The V gene is TRBV30, the J gene TRBJ1-4, with D possibly TRBD1 on 5 matching bases. Sequencing used peripheral blood. This clonotype was obtained from a human donor in a cohort sampled during active COVID-19. CDR3 loop: CAWKGSAEKLFF. CDR3 nucleotides: TGTGCCTGGAAGGGGTCAGCAGAAAAACTGTTTTTT. The variable domain in full, with the rest retrieved from reference TRBV30 and TRBJ1-4, is SQTIHQWPATLVQPVGSPLSLECTVEGTSNPNLYWYRQAAGRGLQLLFYSVGIGQISSEVPQNLSASRPQDRQFILSSKKLLLSDSGFYLCAWKGSAEKLFFGSGTQLSVL.